Below, 7 T cell receptor beta chains from the same sample are listed, as sequenced in a study of blood T cells in healthy people across ages. A second PCR of roughly 7 to 11 cycles used a sample-barcoded 5' primer and a J-beta primer mix. TCRdb fed the 5' RACE reads into MiXCR, producing one record per CDR3 protein. This table has about 1.5 million distinct CDR3 sequences, approximately 43% appearing once. The specimen sequenced was blood. Receptors originate from a woman younger than 35 in good health.

This chain joins TRBV2 and TRBJ2-7, with TRBD2 matching over 10 bases. CDR1 and CDR2 (germline): SNHLY, FYNNEI. CDR3 length: 15 amino acids. V shed 3 bases and J 4 bases; nucleotides not matched to a gene: 6. This CDR3 reads CASSEASGSTYEQYF. DNA of the CDR3: TGTGCCAGCAGTGAGGCTAGCGGGAGCACTTACGAGCAGTACTTC.

This chain's CDR3 is CATLGDRGQDEQFF. The CDR3 DNA reads as TGTGCCACCCTAGGGGATAGGGGGCAGGATGAGCAGTTCTTC. The chain uses TRBV12-3 or TRBV12-4 and TRBJ2-1, with TRBD1 identical over 7 bases. Unmatched junction bases numbered 14, after V lost 10 bases and J lost 8 bases. The CDR3 covers 14 residues.

This clonotype occurred many times. The rearrangement joins TRBV7-2 to TRBJ2-1, with D unclear. CDR3 length: 13 residues. V was trimmed by 3 bases and J by 5 bases, leaving 8 bases between them. The V gene's germline CDR1 is SGHTA and CDR2 FQGNSA. The CDR3: CASSLVRDNEQFF. The CDR3 DNA is TGTGCCAGCAGCTTGGTAAGGGACAATGAGCAGTTCTTC.

In this sample, this clonotype turned up a few times. V usage is TRBV12-3 or TRBV12-4 and J usage is TRBJ2-1, with a possible D match to TRBD2 (7 bases). The length of the CDR3 is 18 residues. V was trimmed by 5 bases and J by 4 bases, leaving 24 bases between them. CDR3 nucleotides: TGTGCCAGCAGTCCAGGTCGAAGGGGGGGACCCAAATACAATGAGCAGTTCTTC. Translating gives CASSPGRRGGPKYNEQFF.

A few counts support this clonotype. The chain uses TRBV6-1 and TRBJ1-1, with D perhaps TRBD1 (6 bases). V dropped 6 bases and J dropped 3 bases, with 11 bases sitting between them. The CDR3 contains 13 residues. Germline V lookup: CDR1 MNHNS, CDR2 SASEGT. Here the CDR3 DNA reads TGTGCCAGCAGGCGACAGGACTACACTGAAGCTTTCTTT. As protein: CASRRQDYTEAFF.

On this clonotype: One junction end does not reproduce the germline sequence, and a read error may be involved. The chain links TRBV20-1 to TRBJ1-4; D unresolved. The CDR3 covers 14 residues. Germline V lookup: CDR1 DFQATT, CDR2 SNEGSKA (reference sequence). The CDR3 region is CSARDGATNEKQFF. The CDR3 DNA reads TGCAGTGCTAGGGACGGTGCAACTAATGAAAAACAGTTTTTT.

The chain carries TRBV7-9 and TRBJ2-1; 7 nucleotides match TRBD1. V trimming: 4 bases; J trimming: 0 bases; junction bases outside the gene matches: 12. CDR3 size: 18 residues. Looked up from germline, CDR1 is SEHNR and CDR2 is FQNEAQ (reference sequence). The CDR3 spells CASSSTDRSLSSYNEQFF. The CDR3 DNA reads TGTGCCAGCAGCTCAACGGACAGGTCTTTAAGCTCCTACAATGAGCAGTTCTTC.